The T cell receptor beta chain under discussion was sequenced for a study of shared clonotypes between healthy human individuals. Naive CD8 isolation took CD45RO-negative cells positively selected for CCR7 and excluded terminally differentiated effector memory CD45RA+ cells. Study outcomes and limitations: The study drew on few donors, limiting represented genetic and exposure-history diversity. When naive CD4 clonotypes were compared across several donors, around 4.6% were shared.

The deep-level immunoSEQ assay was used. Sequenced by immunoSEQ multiplex PCR; TCRdb stores in-frame clones only, minus some. This sample has roughly 2.1 million clones, with approximately 94% found just once. The CDR3 runs 16 residues. The V segment lost 5 bases and the J segment 7 bases; nucleotides outside the gene matches: 8. Germline CDR1 is MNHEY and CDR2 is SMNVEV (reference sequence). As regards this clone: Antigen specificity is unknown.

This rearrangement joins TRBV27 to TRBJ2-7, with 16 positions matching TRBD2. Sequencing input: naive CD8+ T cells from PBMCs. This TCR came from a man between 18 and 29 years old in good health. Some clones in this sample may be carry-over from other donors' samples. CDR3 protein: CASSGGGLAGGPEQYF. Written as DNA, the CDR3 is TGTGCCAGCAGTGGCGGGGGACTAGCGGGAGGGCCGGAGCAGTACTTC.